This T cell receptor (beta chain) appears in the sequencing data of a study of T cell repertoires in cytomegalovirus infection. The wider study: HLA-B-restricted CMV epitopes that are well studied were used alongside recently identified HLA-C-restricted ones.

This clonotype was detected only a few times. Antigen specificity is unknown. TCRdb processed the reads anew with MiXCR; each CDR3 protein has one entry. The sample yields 570,000 or so distinct CDR3 sequences, around 40% seen once. Study observations and caveats: CMV-specific TCR beta clonotypes restricted by HLA-C dominated the ex vivo response. Summed frequency of public TCR beta families distinguished CMV carriers with the relevant HLA.

The V and J ends lost 10 bases and 5 bases, in that order; junction bases with no gene match: 12. Germline CDR1 is MNHNS and CDR2 is SASEGT. The CDR3 spans 15 residues. The material sequenced was cultured PBMCs, taken from culture after CMV antigen stimulation. The chain carries TRBV6-1 and TRBJ1-1; 11 bases fit TRBD1. The clonotype was recovered from a human donor in good health (CMV status not recorded). Some clones in this sample may be carry-over from other donors' samples. This chain's CDR3 is CAIFRDRGLGTEAFF. CDR3 bases: TGTGCCATATTCCGGGACAGGGGGTTGGGGACTGAAGCTTTCTTT.